The rows below give T cell receptor beta chains drawn from one sample of a study of T cell repertoires in cytomegalovirus infection. One entry per CDR3 protein results from TCRdb running MiXCR on the reads. The table lists some 480,000 distinct CDR3 sequences, 33% of them singletons. No antigen has been identified for these receptors. Sample: cultured PBMCs, taken from culture after CMV antigen stimulation. The receptors shown here come from a human donor in good health (CMV status not recorded). Some clones in this sample may be carry-over from other donors' samples. Each CDR3 is given with its conserved first and last residue. Fields, in order: CDR3 protein, CDR3 DNA, clone size, V gene, J gene, D gene. The D gene is left open where the match is weak. For some rows the clone size is stated as once, few or many, or as a class when expanded; others skip it.

CASWEDSSYNEQFF,TGTGCCAGCTGGGAGGACAGCTCCTACAATGAGCAGTTCTTC,once,TRBV2,TRBJ2-1,.
CASSLVGQGASTDTQYF,TGCGCCAGCAGCTTGGTGGGACAGGGGGCGAGCACAGATACGCAGTATTTT,few,TRBV5-1,TRBJ2-3,TRBD1
CASSLGLRRGYSYNEQFF,TGTGCCAGCAGCTTAGGGTTGAGACGGGGGTACTCCTACAATGAGCAGTTCTTC,.,TRBV7-2,TRBJ2-1,.
CASSRAPSHTDTQYF,TGCGCCAGCAGCCGGGCGCCGTCTCACACAGATACGCAGTATTTT,few,TRBV4-1,TRBJ2-3,.
CASSPQDGYNEQFF,TGTGCCAGCTCACCTCAGGACGGCTACAATGAGCAGTTCTTC,few,TRBV18,TRBJ2-1,.
CASSRVQRGATNEKLFF,TGTGCCAGCAGCCGCGTCCAGCGCGGCGCAACTAATGAAAAACTGTTTTTT,.,TRBV5-8,TRBJ1-4,.
CASSQVTSGPAYEQYF,TGTGCCAGCAGCCAAGTGACTAGCGGGCCCGCCTACGAGCAGTACTTC,.,TRBV4-2,TRBJ2-7,TRBD2
CASSQGKMQDTQYF,TGCGCCAGCAGCCAAGGGAAAATGCAAGATACGCAGTATTTT,.,TRBV4-1,TRBJ2-3,.
CSARPGPSSYNEQFF,TGCAGTGCTAGACCGGGGCCCAGCTCCTACAATGAGCAGTTCTTC,.,TRBV20-1,TRBJ2-1,.
CASSSTENKHGGLTDTQYF,TGTGCCAGCAGCTCGACGGAGAACAAACATGGGGGCCTCACAGATACGCAGTATTTT,.,TRBV7-9,TRBJ2-3,.
CASSLAKRTIPYGYTF,TGTGCCAGCAGCTTAGCGAAAAGGACCATACCTTATGGCTACACCTTC,few,TRBV7-2,TRBJ1-2,.
CASSEIGQSPNTEAFF,TGTGCCAGCAGTGAAATCGGACAGAGCCCGAACACTGAAGCTTTCTTT,few,TRBV25-1,TRBJ1-1,.
CASNKRWGTEAFF,TGTGCCAGCAATAAAAGATGGGGCACTGAAGCTTTCTTT,.,TRBV6-5,TRBJ1-1,.
CASSPEGQVRGTEAFF,TGTGCCAGCAGCCCGGAGGGACAGGTCCGCGGCACTGAAGCTTTCTTT,.,TRBV5-4,TRBJ1-1,TRBD1
CSARAARYGYGYTF,TGCAGTGCTAGAGCGGCCAGGTACGGCTATGGCTACACCTTC,.,TRBV20-1,TRBJ1-2,.
CASSARDRYGYTF,TGTGCCAGCAGCGCTCGGGACAGATATGGCTACACCTTC,.,TRBV7-8,TRBJ1-2,TRBD1
CASSHFRDTQYF,TGTGCCAGCAGTCACTTCCGGGACACCCAGTACTTC,.,TRBV12-3/TRBV12-4,TRBJ2-5,.
CASSHRRNQPQHF,TGTGCCAGCAGTCACAGGAGAAATCAGCCCCAGCATTTT,few,TRBV6-2/TRBV6-3,TRBJ1-5,.
CASSRRGQGLLTPPLHF,TGTGCCAGTAGTCGCCGGGGACAGGGTCTGTTAACCCCACCCCTCCACTTT,few,TRBV19,TRBJ1-6,TRBD1
CASSYGRGLERETQYF,TGTGCCAGCAGTTACGGTCGGGGCTTGGAGAGAGAGACCCAGTACTTC,.,TRBV6-6,TRBJ2-5,.
CAISESLGGRQRDTQYF,TGTGCCATCAGTGAGTCCCTCGGGGGTAGACAACGAGATACGCAGTATTTT,few,TRBV10-3,TRBJ2-3,.
CASSQGIAGSTDTQYF,TGCGCCAGCAGCCAGGGCATAGCGGGGAGCACAGATACGCAGTATTTT,.,TRBV4-3,TRBJ2-3,TRBD2
CASSFTGTGGDTQYF,TGTGCCAGCAGTTTCACCGGGACAGGGGGAGATACGCAGTATTTT,many,TRBV6-1,TRBJ2-3,TRBD1
CASSSTSGNYNEQFF,TGTGCCAGCAGTTCCACTAGCGGGAACTACAATGAGCAGTTCTTC,few,TRBV7-2,TRBJ2-1,TRBD2
CASNDGNQPQHF,TGTGCCAGCAATGACGGTAATCAGCCCCAGCATTTT,few,TRBV6-1,TRBJ1-5,.
CASSDRDRGFPDTQYF,TGTGCCAGTAGTGACCGGGACAGGGGCTTCCCAGATACGCAGTATTTT,few,TRBV19,TRBJ2-3,TRBD1
CASLPGQGFGETQYF,TGTGCCAGTCTGCCGGGACAGGGGTTTGGAGAGACCCAGTACTTC,few,TRBV19,TRBJ2-5,TRBD1
CASSSQGNPNYGYTF,TGTGCCAGCAGCTCCCAGGGCAACCCAAACTATGGCTACACCTTC,.,TRBV7-9,TRBJ1-2,.
CASSYRENYEQFF,TGTGCCAGCAGTTACCGGGAAAACTATGAGCAGTTCTTC,.,TRBV6-2/TRBV6-3,TRBJ2-1,.
CASSPRDNYEQYF,TGTGCCAGTAGCCCTCGGGACAACTACGAGCAGTACTTC,few,TRBV19,TRBJ2-7,.
CASSENTSGSGNGQYF,TGTGCCAGCAGTGAAAATACTAGCGGGAGCGGGAACGGGCAGTACTTC,.,TRBV2,TRBJ2-7,TRBD2
CASSELHRDWNTEAFF,TGTGCCAGCAGTGAACTACACAGGGACTGGAACACTGAAGCTTTCTTT,.,TRBV6-1,TRBJ1-1,.
CATSTSTGVYNEQFF,TGTGCCACCTCAACCTCGACAGGAGTCTACAATGAGCAGTTCTTC,.,TRBV12-3/TRBV12-4,TRBJ2-1,.
CASSPPSGADTQYF,TGTGCCAGCAGCCCCCCCTCAGGGGCAGATACGCAGTATTTT,many,TRBV12-3/TRBV12-4,TRBJ2-3,.
CASSKAQGARDEQFF,TGTGCCAGCAGTAAAGCCCAGGGGGCGCGGGATGAGCAGTTCTTC,.,TRBV6-5,TRBJ2-1,TRBD1
CASSFDSTDTQYF,TGTGCCAGCAGCTTTGACAGCACAGATACGCAGTATTTT,few,TRBV11-3,TRBJ2-3,.
CASTLGVREQTDTQYF,TGTGCCAGCACCCTAGGGGTGCGGGAGCAAACAGATACGCAGTATTTT,many,TRBV7-8,TRBJ2-3,TRBD2
CASSYSFPAGASSYNSPLHF,TGTGCCAGCAGTTACTCGTTTCCTGCAGGGGCTAGCTCCTATAATTCACCCCTCCACTTT,few,TRBV6-8,TRBJ1-6,.
CATSDPPLRSGRAADTQYF,TGTGCCACCAGCGATCCCCCACTACGTAGCGGGAGGGCCGCGGATACGCAGTATTTT,.,TRBV15,TRBJ2-3,TRBD2
CASSLGHTNTEAFF,TGTGCCAGCAGTCTGGGACACACGAACACTGAAGCTTTCTTT,many,TRBV12-3/TRBV12-4,TRBJ1-1,.
CSVDGTSAYNEQFF,TGCAGCGTTGACGGGACTAGCGCCTACAATGAGCAGTTCTTC,once,TRBV29-1,TRBJ2-1,TRBD2
CASSPKIDTTSTDTQYF,TGTGCCAGCTCCCCTAAAATAGACACAACTAGCACAGATACGCAGTATTTT,.,TRBV18,TRBJ2-3,.
CSARQGAGGSYEQYF,TGCAGTGCTAGACAGGGTGCGGGAGGCTCCTACGAGCAGTACTTC,.,TRBV20-1,TRBJ2-7,TRBD2
CASSLKAYGYTF,TGTGCCAGCAGCTTGAAGGCCTATGGCTACACCTTC,many,TRBV7-2,TRBJ1-2,.
CASSQDFHYNEQFF,TGTGCCAGCAGCCAAGATTTCCACTACAATGAGCAGTTCTTC,.,TRBV3-1,TRBJ2-1,.
CASHNLWGGELFF,TGTGCCAGCCATAACCTTTGGGGCGGGGAGCTGTTTTTT,.,TRBV12-3/TRBV12-4,TRBJ2-2,.
CASSDVVLGGLAYF,TGTGCCAGCAGTGACGTCGTTCTGGGAGGACTGGCGTACTTC,.,TRBV2,TRBJ2-5,.
CASSLNRENNQPQHF,TGTGCCAGCAGCTTAAATCGGGAGAACAATCAGCCCCAGCATTTT,few,TRBV7-2,TRBJ1-5,.
CASSEARSSYGYTF,TGTGCCAGCAGTGAAGCGCGGAGTTCCTATGGCTACACCTTC,.,TRBV2,TRBJ1-2,.
CASSHGRALLNTEAFF,TGTGCCAGCAGTCACGGCAGGGCGTTACTGAACACTGAAGCTTTCTTT,.,TRBV28,TRBJ1-1,.
CASRITASSGNTIYF,TGTGCCAGCAGGATTACCGCAAGTTCTGGAAACACCATATATTTT,few,TRBV11-3,TRBJ1-3,.